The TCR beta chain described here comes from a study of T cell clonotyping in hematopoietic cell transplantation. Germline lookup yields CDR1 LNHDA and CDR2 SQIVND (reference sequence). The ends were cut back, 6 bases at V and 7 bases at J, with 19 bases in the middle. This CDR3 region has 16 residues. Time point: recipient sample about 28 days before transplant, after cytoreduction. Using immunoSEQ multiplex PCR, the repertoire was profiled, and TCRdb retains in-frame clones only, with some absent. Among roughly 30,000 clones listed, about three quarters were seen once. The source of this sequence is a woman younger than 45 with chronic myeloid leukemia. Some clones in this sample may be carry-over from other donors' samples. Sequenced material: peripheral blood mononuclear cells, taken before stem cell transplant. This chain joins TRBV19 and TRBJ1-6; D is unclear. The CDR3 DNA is TGTGCCAGTAGACTTCGGGGTGACCTGAGGAATTCACCCCTCCACTTT. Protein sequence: CASRLRGDLRNSPLHF.